The 23 T cell receptor beta chains given below trace back to one sample, sequenced in a study of shared clonotypes between healthy human individuals. Clones were read by immunoSEQ multiplex PCR, and TCRdb kept only the in-frame ones, dropping some. The table lists some 1.4 million clones, roughly 96% of them singletons. The source material was naive CD4+ T cells sorted from blood. Subset described: CD45RA+ positively selected. The receptors originated from a man aged 25-40 years in good health.

In DNA, the CDR3 is TGTGCCAGCACCCTCATCGGAGTAACCGGGGAGCTGTTTTTT. Translating it yields CASTLIGVTGELFF. This chain uses TRBV7-9 with TRBJ2-2; the D is unclear. This CDR3 has 14 amino acids. Germline CDR1 SEHNR, CDR2 FQNEAQ (reference sequence). Trimming pared 7 bases from V and 5 bases from J, leaving 14 bases between.

The CDR3 DNA reads TGTGCCAGCAGCTTCTCAGGTTTGAACACTGAAGCTTTCTTT. Translated: CASSFSGLNTEAFF. This sequence joins TRBV11-3 and TRBJ1-1; D uncertain. The CDR3 spans 14 residues. CDR1 is SGHNT, CDR2 YENEEA, per germline. V gave up 3 bases and J gave up 0 bases, with 8 bases separating them.

The rearrangement links TRBV30 to TRBJ2-7; no definite D call. The CDR3 totals 11 residues. The germline V gene encodes CDR1 GTSNPN and CDR2 SVGIG (reference sequence). Deletions cut 5 bases from V and 7 bases from J, with 12 bases between. CDR3 DNA sequence: TGTGCCTGGGAAGTCCTTAGGGAGCAGTACTTC. Translating it yields CAWEVLREQYF.

The chain uses TRBV19 and TRBJ2-7; no reliable D call. There are 12 residues in the CDR3. The germline V and J ends were trimmed by 5 bases and 3 bases, with 8 bases remaining between them. Germline assignment: CDR1 LNHDA and CDR2 SQIVND (reference sequence). This chain's CDR3 is CASSSVFYEQYF. The CDR3 DNA reads TGTGCCAGTAGTTCGGTCTTCTACGAGCAGTACTTC.

This chain uses TRBV5-4 with TRBJ2-1; 8 bases align to TRBD2. J gave up 2 bases and V 1 base, and 2 bases lay outside the gene matches. CDR3 length: 15 residues. The germline V gene has CDR1 SGHNT and CDR2 YYREEE (reference sequence). The DNA for the CDR3 is TGTGCCAGCAGCTTGCGGGAGGGGACCTACAATGAGCAGTTCTTC. This gives the protein CASSLREGTYNEQFF.

V and J are TRBV27 and TRBJ2-1; TRBD2 matches at 11 bases. Per germline, CDR1 MNHEY and CDR2 SMNVEV (reference sequence). J lost 7 bases, V lost 10 bases, and 15 bases had no gene match. The CDR3 is 16 residues long. CDR3 residues: CATSPRLAGGQNEQFF. In DNA form, the CDR3 reads TGTGCCACCTCCCCCCGGCTAGCGGGAGGACAAAATGAGCAGTTCTTC.

This clone turned up a few times. The chain employs TRBV19 and TRBJ1-5; D is uncertain. Germline V lookup: CDR1 LNHDA, CDR2 SQIVND (reference sequence). CDR3 length: 13 amino acids. V was cut by 6 bases and J by 3 bases, with 9 bases left in between. CDR3 loop: CASRETDNQPQHF. CDR3 nucleotide sequence: TGTGCCAGTAGAGAAACCGACAATCAGCCCCAGCATTTT.

The chain combines TRBV5-1 with TRBJ1-1; the match to TRBD1 covers 8 bases. V lost 4 bases, J lost 11 bases, and 10 bases stayed unmatched. This CDR3 has 13 residues. Germline CDR1 and CDR2: SGHRS and YFSETQ. The DNA of the CDR3 is TGCGCCAGCAGCCCGTTGACAGGGGATAGGGCTTTCTTT. This sequence encodes CASSPLTGDRAFF.

The V and J genes are TRBV7-9 and TRBJ2-7; 7 bases agree with TRBD1. The J segment lost 1 base and the V segment lost 3 bases, leaving 9 bases of the junction unmatched. This CDR3 spans 16 amino acids. Germline V gene lookup returns CDR1 SEHNR and CDR2 FQNEAQ (reference sequence). This CDR3 is CASSFSLGDRSYEQYF. DNA for the CDR3: TGTGCCAGCAGCTTTTCCCTAGGGGACAGATCCTACGAGCAGTACTTC.

The chain links TRBV9 to TRBJ2-6; D may be TRBD1 (5 bases). The length of the CDR3 is 13 residues. Germline V gene sequence: CDR1 SGDLS, CDR2 YYNGEE. V was clipped by 7 bases and J by 2 bases, with 7 bases between them. The CDR3 DNA follows: TGTGCCAGCCAGGGCGCTGGGGCCAACGTCCTGACTTTC. Translation gives CASQGAGANVLTF.

The chain combines TRBV5-4 with TRBJ1-3; TRBD1 matches 10 bases. CDR3 length: 16 amino acids. Germline CDR1 SGHNT, CDR2 YYREEE (reference sequence). The V segment lost 0 bases and the J segment 6 bases; nucleotides outside the gene matches: 6. CDR3 sequence (DNA): TGTGCCAGCAGCTTGGCGGGACAGGGGTGGTCAAACACCATATATTTT. Amino acids: CASSLAGQGWSNTIYF.

The rearrangement joins TRBV6-5 to TRBJ2-3, with 12 bases matching TRBD2. The V gene end was trimmed by 6 bases and the J gene end by 4 bases; junction bases not matched to a gene: 5. The CDR3 has 15 residues. Germline V gene data show CDR1 as MNHEY and CDR2 as SVGAGI. The CDR3 coding sequence is TGTGCCAGCAGCCGACTAGCGGGAGTGTCAGATACGCAGTATTTT. Encoded protein: CASSRLAGVSDTQYF.

In the case of this clone: Other DNA sequences from this sample encode an identical CDR3 as well. The chain employs TRBV5-1 and TRBJ2-6, with D possibly TRBD1 on 5 matching bases. The germline CDR1 and CDR2 sequences are SGHRS and YFSETQ. This CDR3 region has 15 residues. The V gene lost 3 bases and the J gene lost 1 base, with 8 bases spanning the gap. The CDR3 DNA sequence: TGCGCCAGCAGCTCTGGGGCTTCTGGGGCCAACGTCCTGACTTTC. Encoded protein: CASSSGASGANVLTF.

The gene calls are TRBV19 and TRBJ2-1, with unresolved D. Germline-derived CDR1 and CDR2 are LNHDA and SQIVND (reference sequence). V gave up 10 bases and J gave up 8 bases, with 12 bases separating them. This CDR3 has 11 amino acids. The CDR3 spells CATHQRHEQFF. The CDR3 DNA is TGTGCCACCCATCAAAGACATGAGCAGTTCTTC.

This chain uses TRBV7-9 with TRBJ2-7; D is perhaps TRBD2 (6 bases). Germline V gene data show CDR1 as SEHNR and CDR2 as FQNEAQ (reference sequence). This CDR3 spans 14 amino acids. Trimming pared 5 bases from V and 1 base from J, leaving 12 bases between. The chain's CDR3 is CASSPAGTSYEQYF. For the CDR3, the DNA is TGTGCCAGCAGCCCAGCCGGGACTTCCTACGAGCAGTACTTC.

The chain uses TRBV28 and TRBJ2-7, with D perhaps TRBD1 (5 bases). This CDR3 contains 17 residues. V lost 5 bases and J lost 0, with 20 bases in between. The germline V gene encodes CDR1 MDHEN and CDR2 SYDVKM. CDR3 residues: CASSALTTVRFSYEQYF. The DNA for the CDR3 is TGTGCCAGCAGTGCCCTCACGACAGTTAGATTCTCCTACGAGCAGTACTTC.

This rearrangement joins TRBV5-1 to TRBJ2-7, with D unresolved. Trimming took 0 bases from V and 7 from J, leaving 11 bases between them. CDR3 length equals 13 residues. The germline V gene has CDR1 SGHRS and CDR2 YFSETQ. The CDR3 protein is CASSLAGPGEQYF. DNA for the CDR3: TGCGCCAGCAGCTTGGCCGGGCCGGGTGAGCAGTACTTC.

V gene TRBV5-1 combines with J gene TRBJ1-4, with D possibly TRBD1 on 5 matching bases. V lost 4 bases to trimming and J lost 4 bases, with 14 bases between them. CDR1 is SGHRS and CDR2 is YFSETQ in the germline V gene. CDR3 length: 15 amino acids. Written as DNA, the CDR3 is TGCGCCAGCAGCCTTTCAGGGATACTTAATGAAAAACTGTTTTTT. Protein product: CASSLSGILNEKLFF.

The chain uses TRBV5-4 and TRBJ2-1; D possibly corresponds to TRBD2 (6 bases). V was pared by 2 bases and J by 2 bases, with 14 bases between. The germline gives CDR1 SGHNT, CDR2 YYREEE (reference sequence). The CDR3 runs 16 residues. The CDR3 nucleotides are TGTGCCAGCAGCTTTGGCCAGCGGGCCGCCTACAATGAGCAGTTCTTC. This translates into CASSFGQRAAYNEQFF.

V gene TRBV10-1 combines with J gene TRBJ2-7; D is unresolved. Germline V lookup: CDR1 WNHNN, CDR2 SYGVQD (reference sequence). Between the trimmed V and J ends, which lost 2 bases and 3 bases, there was a span of 5 bases. CDR3 size: 12 residues. The CDR3 loop reads CASSEGNYEQYF. CDR3 in DNA: TGCGCCAGCAGTGAGGGAAACTACGAGCAGTACTTC.

This clone is a singleton in its sample. J is TRBJ2-5 and V is TRBV6-6; possibly TRBD1 or TRBD2 for D (5 bases each). V was clipped by 5 bases and J by 5 bases, with 18 bases between them. The CDR3 is made up of 15 amino acids. Germline loops: CDR1 MNHNY, CDR2 SVGAGI (reference sequence). The CDR3, as DNA: TGTGCCAGCAGTCAACCCCGGGGCTTGGGGGAGACCCAGTACTTC. This encodes CASSQPRGLGETQYF.

The chain couples TRBV2 to TRBJ2-7; D unclear. V lost 4 bases and J 1 base, leaving 11 bases between the germline ends. CDR3 size: 14 residues. In germline, CDR1 is SNHLY, CDR2 FYNNEI. The CDR3 here is CASSGVRFSYEQYF. The CDR3 nucleotides read TGTGCCAGCAGTGGTGTTCGGTTTTCCTACGAGCAGTACTTC.

The chain links TRBV19 to TRBJ2-5; no clear D gene. The CDR3 covers 14 residues. Trimming left V 8 bases short and J 7 bases short, with 20 bases between. From germline, CDR1 is LNHDA and CDR2 SQIVND (reference sequence). The CDR3 loop is CASGESSTPRTQYF. The CDR3 DNA reads TGTGCCAGTGGAGAGTCTTCTACACCCAGGACCCAGTACTTC.